This T cell receptor beta chain was found in a study of vaccination and CD4 T cells after COVID-19. Study-wide background: Six males and four females constituted the convalescent cohort, two of whom were Hispanic.

Findings and limits, study-wide: Post-vaccination, and not before, a median roughly 86% of reactive clones appeared in convalescent patients.

An Oncomine TCR Beta short-read assay was used to sequence the DNA from cultured CD4+ T cells. MiXCR, run by TCRdb on the PCR reads, gives a single entry per CDR3 protein. The sample lists around 13,000 distinct CDR3 sequences; roughly 60% were seen once. A word on this clonotype: Its matching antigen is unknown.

Treatment here: 10-day PBMC culture with coronavirus spike peptide pools or control peptides (ViraFEST assay). Antigen-specific T cell expansion with peptide pools preceded TCR sequencing in the ViraFEST approach. Germline-derived CDR1 and CDR2 are LNHDA and SQIVND (reference sequence). The junction had 5 bases not matched to a gene; V was cut back by 5 bases and J by 7 bases. This CDR3 contains 14 residues. J is TRBJ2-7 and V is TRBV19; 13 nucleotides match TRBD2. Material for sequencing was CD4+ T cells from blood, cultured in vitro. This sequence was found in a human donor who had recovered from COVID-19. CDR3 sequence: CASSGLAGDGEQYF. CDR3 coding DNA: TGTGCCAGTAGTGGACTAGCGGGAGACGGAGAGCAGTACTTC. Supplemented by reference TRBV19 and TRBJ2-7, the full variable domain reads DGGITQSPKYLFRKEGQNVTLSCEQNLNHDAMYWYRQDPGQGLRLIYYSQIVNDFQKGDIAEGYSVSREKKESFPLTVTSAQKNPTAFYLCASSGLAGDGEQYFGPGTRLTVT.